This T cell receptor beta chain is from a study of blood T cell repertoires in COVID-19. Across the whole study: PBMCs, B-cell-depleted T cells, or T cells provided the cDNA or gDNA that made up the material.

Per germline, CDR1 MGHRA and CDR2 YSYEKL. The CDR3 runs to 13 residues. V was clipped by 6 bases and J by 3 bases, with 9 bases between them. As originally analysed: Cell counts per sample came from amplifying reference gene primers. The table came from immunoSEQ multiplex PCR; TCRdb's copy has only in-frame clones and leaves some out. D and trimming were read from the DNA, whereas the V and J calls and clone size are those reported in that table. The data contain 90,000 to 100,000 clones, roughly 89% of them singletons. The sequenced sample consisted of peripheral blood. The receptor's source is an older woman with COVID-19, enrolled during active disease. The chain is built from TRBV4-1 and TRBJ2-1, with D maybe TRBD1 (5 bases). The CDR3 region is CASSWGLYNEQFF. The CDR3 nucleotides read TGCGCCAGCAGTTGGGGCCTCTACAATGAGCAGTTCTTC.